The 9 T cell receptor beta chains reported below all come from one sample, sequenced in a study of cytomegalovirus exposure and HLA in healthy donors. PCR involved 60 Vbeta and 13 Jbeta primers. Some clones are missing from TCRdb's copy, which holds only in-frame ones; the method was immunoSEQ multiplex PCR. The sample yields 100,000 to 150,000 clones, approximately 82% seen once. The sequenced sample was PBMCs. The receptors stem from a woman aged 18-29 years in good health and CMV-seropositive.

This clone was found a few times. V usage is TRBV25-1 and J usage is TRBJ2-7; 8 positions match TRBD1. CDR3 length: 18 amino acids. The V and J ends lost 5 bases and 3 bases, in that order; junction bases with no gene match: 18. Looked up from germline, CDR1 is MGHDK and CDR2 is SYGVNS. CDR3 protein: CASSPTKPTGVGVYEQYF. The CDR3 DNA is TGTGCCAGCAGTCCCACCAAACCGACAGGGGTCGGAGTCTACGAGCAGTACTTC.

The chain carries TRBV4-1 and TRBJ2-3; TRBD2 matches at 7 bases. The length of the CDR3 is 16 residues. CDR1 is MGHRA, CDR2 YSYEKL, per germline. J was trimmed by 1 base and V by 1 base; bases with no gene match: 5. DNA of the CDR3: TGCGCCAGCAGCCAAGGAGGCGGGGGTCGCACAGATACGCAGTATTTT. Protein: CASSQGGGGRTDTQYF.

The chain has TRBV2 and TRBJ1-1; TRBD1 aligns across 7 bases. CDR1 and CDR2 from the germline V gene are SNHLY and FYNNEI. The CDR3 totals 18 residues. Trimming cost V 0 bases and J 0 bases; bases outside gene matches: 10. As DNA, the CDR3 is TGTGCCAGCAGTGAAGCGGCCTCGACAGGGTACATGAACACTGAAGCTTTCTTT. Its translation is CASSEAASTGYMNTEAFF.

The chain is built from TRBV7-9 and TRBJ1-2; D remains ambiguous. Deletions cut 8 bases from V and 7 bases from J, with 11 bases between. Germline V gene sequence: CDR1 SEHNR, CDR2 FQNEAQ (reference sequence). The CDR3 length is 11 residues. The CDR3 region is CASPTGSGYTF. The CDR3 DNA sequence: TGTGCCAGCCCGACGGGTAGTGGCTACACCTTC.

V is TRBV12-5 and J is TRBJ2-7, with 9 bases that match TRBD1. After removal of 8 bases from V and 4 bases from J, the junction contained 6 bases not matched to a gene. The CDR3 extends over 13 amino acids. The germline gives CDR1 LGHNT, CDR2 FRNRAP. The CDR3 region is CASRGTGKYEQYF. In nucleotides, the CDR3 is TGTGCTAGTAGAGGGACAGGGAAGTACGAGCAGTACTTC.

On this clone: The same CDR3 also results from other DNA sequences found in this sample. This chain uses TRBV5-1 with TRBJ2-5, with D uncertain. Trimming removed 0 bases at V and 5 bases at J, with 5 bases between. Germline V gene sequence: CDR1 SGHRS, CDR2 YFSETQ. The CDR3 totals 12 residues. CDR3 residues: CASSLAEETQYF. The CDR3 DNA reads as TGCGCCAGCAGCTTGGCCGAGGAGACCCAGTACTTC.

This sequence joins TRBV29-1 and TRBJ2-5; 9 bases agree with TRBD1. CDR3 size: 15 residues. From germline, CDR1 is SQVTM and CDR2 ANQGSEA. Trimming at V came to 6 bases and at J to 2 bases, leaving 10 bases not matched to a gene. The DNA for the CDR3 is TGCAGCGTCGCGACCGGGACAGGGAAACAAGAGACCCAGTACTTC. As protein: CSVATGTGKQETQYF.

The genes are TRBV29-1 and TRBJ1-4, with D unclear. Trimming pared 5 bases from V and 7 bases from J, leaving 8 bases between. The CDR3 extends over 11 amino acids. CDR1 is SQVTM, CDR2 ANQGSEA, per germline. The CDR3 nucleotides are TGCAGCGTTCTGTGGGCTGAAAAACTGTTTTTT. It specifies CSVLWAEKLFF.

This clone was picked up one time. The chain has TRBV19 and TRBJ2-4; 16 nucleotides line up with TRBD2. Germline V lookup: CDR1 LNHDA, CDR2 SQIVND (reference sequence). The CDR3 contains 20 residues. The trim removed 4 bases at V and 0 bases at J, leaving 9 bases unmatched. CDR3 in amino acids: CASSSLGLAGGHGAKNIQYF. The CDR3, as DNA: TGTGCCAGTAGTAGCCTGGGACTAGCGGGGGGGCATGGAGCCAAAAACATTCAGTACTTC.